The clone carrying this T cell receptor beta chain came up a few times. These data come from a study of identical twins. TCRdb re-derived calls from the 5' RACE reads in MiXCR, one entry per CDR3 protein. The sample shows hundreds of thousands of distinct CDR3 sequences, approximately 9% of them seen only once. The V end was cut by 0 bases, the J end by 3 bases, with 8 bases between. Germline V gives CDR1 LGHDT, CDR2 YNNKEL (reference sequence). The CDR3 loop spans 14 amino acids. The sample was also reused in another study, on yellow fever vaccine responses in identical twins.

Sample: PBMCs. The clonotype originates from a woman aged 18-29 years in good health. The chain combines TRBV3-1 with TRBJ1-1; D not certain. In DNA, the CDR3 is TGTGCCAGCAGCCAAGATCCTGGATACACTGAAGCTTTCTTT. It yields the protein CASSQDPGYTEAFF.